The rows below give T cell receptor beta chains drawn from one sample of a study of T cell responses to AZD1222 COVID-19 vaccine. Sequencing used immunoSEQ multiplex PCR; TCRdb keeps in-frame clones, though not all of them. The sample records 100,000 to 110,000 clones, about 88% being singletons. The source was peripheral blood, collected on day 0 of AZD1222 vaccination. The receptors were sampled from an adult in good health. The CDR3 runs from the conserved cysteine through the conserved F or W. Fields, in order: J gene, D gene, V gene, clone size, CDR3 DNA, CDR3 protein. D genes are given only for firm matches. The listing skips clone size in some rows; elsewhere it reads once, few, many or a size class.

TRBJ1-1 | . | TRBV19 | . | TGTGCCAGTAGTTACCAACTGAACACTGAAGCTTTCTTT | CASSYQLNTEAFF
TRBJ1-1 | TRBD1 | TRBV14 | . | TGTGCCAGCAGCTCGGTGGACAGGGAGTTGGGCATGAACACTGAAGCTTTCTTT | CASSSVDRELGMNTEAFF
TRBJ2-1 | TRBD2 | TRBV7-2 | . | TGTGCCAGCAGCCCTGGGACTAGCGGGAGCCTGAAGTTCTTC | CASSPGTSGSLKFF
TRBJ2-5 | . | TRBV4-1 | . | TGCGCCAGCAGCCAACCCGTGGCGGCCGAAAAAGAGACCCAGTACTTC | CASSQPVAAEKETQYF
TRBJ2-7 | TRBD1 | TRBV6-5 | . | TGTGCCAGCAGTCGGGACAGGGGTATATACGAGCAGTACTTC | CASSRDRGIYEQYF
TRBJ2-1 | TRBD2 | TRBV19 | . | TGTGCCAGTAGATCCGGGACTAGCGCCTACAATGAGCAGTTCTTC | CASRSGTSAYNEQFF
TRBJ2-7 | . | TRBV7-6 | few | TGTGCCAGCAGCTCCCGCCGGCAGGGCGTTCGCAACGAGCAGTACTTC | CASSSRRQGVRNEQYF
TRBJ2-1 | . | TRBV20-1 | few | TGCAGTGCTAGTTCCGGGATAAAGCAGTTCTTC | CSASSGIKQFF
TRBJ1-1 | . | TRBV6-5 | . | TGTGCCAGCAGTTACTCCAGGCGAGCATATACTACTGAAGCTTTCTTT | CASSYSRRAYTTEAFF
TRBJ1-1 | . | TRBV27 | . | TGTGCCAGCAGTCACCTCGCAGCCCATGAAGCTTTCTTT | CASSHLAAHEAFF
TRBJ1-2 | . | TRBV7-2 | . | TGTGCCAGCAGCTTAGAGTTCGACTATGGCTACACCTTC | CASSLEFDYGYTF
TRBJ2-7 | . | TRBV27 | . | TGTGCCAGCAGTTTTCGGGACACAAGCTCCTACGAGCAGTACTTC | CASSFRDTSSYEQYF
TRBJ2-5 | . | TRBV7-9 | once | TGTGCCAGCAAAAGGGGAGATCGGGAGACCCAGTACTTC | CASKRGDRETQYF
TRBJ2-7 | TRBD2 | TRBV28 | . | TGTGCCAGCAGTCCTAGCGGCTACGAGCAGTACTTC | CASSPSGYEQYF
TRBJ2-1 | . | TRBV9 | once | TGTGCCAGCAGCTGGGGTGAGCGGATGGGAAATGAGCAGTTCTTC | CASSWGERMGNEQFF
TRBJ2-3 | . | TRBV27 | once | TGTGCCAGCAGTTTAATTGTAGCAGCAGATACGCAGTATTTT | CASSLIVAADTQYF
TRBJ1-1 | . | TRBV11-3 | . | TGTGCCAGCAGCTTAGCTGTGGGGACTGAAGCTTTCTTT | CASSLAVGTEAFF
TRBJ2-3 | TRBD2 | TRBV27 | once | TGTGCCAGCAGCCCTTTCCCGGGACTAGGGCAACACTCAAACACAGATACGCAGTATTTT | CASSPFPGLGQHSNTDTQYF
TRBJ2-1 | TRBD2 | TRBV6-4 | . | TGTGCCAGCAGTGACGGGGGACTAGAGGGAGATGAGCAGTTCTTC | CASSDGGLEGDEQFF
TRBJ2-3 | . | TRBV6-7 | . | TGTGCCCGACAAACACACAGCCCAGATACGCAGTATTTT | CARQTHSPDTQYF
TRBJ2-3 | . | TRBV7-9 | once | TGTGCCAGCAGTCCTAATAGCGGCACAGATACGCAGTATTTT | CASSPNSGTDTQYF
TRBJ2-7 | . | TRBV6-1 | . | TGTGCCAGCAGTGAAGGGTGGGAGCAGTACTTC | CASSEGWEQYF
TRBJ1-1 | TRBD1 | TRBV27 | . | TGTGCCAGCAGTTCACAGGGGAGGGCAGCTTTCTTT | CASSSQGRAAFF
TRBJ2-2 | . | TRBV6-2/TRBV6-3 | few | TGTGCCAGCAGTTACTCCTCCGCTAGGGAAGCCGGGGAGCTGTTTTTT | CASSYSSAREAGELFF
TRBJ2-1 | . | TRBV14 | . | TGTGCCAGCAGCCAAGGCAACCCAGGGAATGAGCAGTTCTTC | CASSQGNPGNEQFF
TRBJ1-5 | TRBD1 | TRBV27 | . | TGTGCCAGCAGCTTCGGGACAGGGGGCCATCAGCCCCAGCATTTT | CASSFGTGGHQPQHF
TRBJ2-3 | TRBD2 | TRBV4-3 | few | TGCGCCAGCAGCTCACATAGCGGGGGCACAGATACGCAGTATTTT | CASSSHSGGTDTQYF
TRBJ2-5 | . | TRBV5-1 | few | TGCGCCAGCAGCTTACGGTTTTCTGAGACCCAGTACTTC | CASSLRFSETQYF
TRBJ2-1 | . | TRBV11-1 | . | TGTGCCAGCAGCCGGCCTGATGCCAATGAGCAGTTCTTC | CASSRPDANEQFF